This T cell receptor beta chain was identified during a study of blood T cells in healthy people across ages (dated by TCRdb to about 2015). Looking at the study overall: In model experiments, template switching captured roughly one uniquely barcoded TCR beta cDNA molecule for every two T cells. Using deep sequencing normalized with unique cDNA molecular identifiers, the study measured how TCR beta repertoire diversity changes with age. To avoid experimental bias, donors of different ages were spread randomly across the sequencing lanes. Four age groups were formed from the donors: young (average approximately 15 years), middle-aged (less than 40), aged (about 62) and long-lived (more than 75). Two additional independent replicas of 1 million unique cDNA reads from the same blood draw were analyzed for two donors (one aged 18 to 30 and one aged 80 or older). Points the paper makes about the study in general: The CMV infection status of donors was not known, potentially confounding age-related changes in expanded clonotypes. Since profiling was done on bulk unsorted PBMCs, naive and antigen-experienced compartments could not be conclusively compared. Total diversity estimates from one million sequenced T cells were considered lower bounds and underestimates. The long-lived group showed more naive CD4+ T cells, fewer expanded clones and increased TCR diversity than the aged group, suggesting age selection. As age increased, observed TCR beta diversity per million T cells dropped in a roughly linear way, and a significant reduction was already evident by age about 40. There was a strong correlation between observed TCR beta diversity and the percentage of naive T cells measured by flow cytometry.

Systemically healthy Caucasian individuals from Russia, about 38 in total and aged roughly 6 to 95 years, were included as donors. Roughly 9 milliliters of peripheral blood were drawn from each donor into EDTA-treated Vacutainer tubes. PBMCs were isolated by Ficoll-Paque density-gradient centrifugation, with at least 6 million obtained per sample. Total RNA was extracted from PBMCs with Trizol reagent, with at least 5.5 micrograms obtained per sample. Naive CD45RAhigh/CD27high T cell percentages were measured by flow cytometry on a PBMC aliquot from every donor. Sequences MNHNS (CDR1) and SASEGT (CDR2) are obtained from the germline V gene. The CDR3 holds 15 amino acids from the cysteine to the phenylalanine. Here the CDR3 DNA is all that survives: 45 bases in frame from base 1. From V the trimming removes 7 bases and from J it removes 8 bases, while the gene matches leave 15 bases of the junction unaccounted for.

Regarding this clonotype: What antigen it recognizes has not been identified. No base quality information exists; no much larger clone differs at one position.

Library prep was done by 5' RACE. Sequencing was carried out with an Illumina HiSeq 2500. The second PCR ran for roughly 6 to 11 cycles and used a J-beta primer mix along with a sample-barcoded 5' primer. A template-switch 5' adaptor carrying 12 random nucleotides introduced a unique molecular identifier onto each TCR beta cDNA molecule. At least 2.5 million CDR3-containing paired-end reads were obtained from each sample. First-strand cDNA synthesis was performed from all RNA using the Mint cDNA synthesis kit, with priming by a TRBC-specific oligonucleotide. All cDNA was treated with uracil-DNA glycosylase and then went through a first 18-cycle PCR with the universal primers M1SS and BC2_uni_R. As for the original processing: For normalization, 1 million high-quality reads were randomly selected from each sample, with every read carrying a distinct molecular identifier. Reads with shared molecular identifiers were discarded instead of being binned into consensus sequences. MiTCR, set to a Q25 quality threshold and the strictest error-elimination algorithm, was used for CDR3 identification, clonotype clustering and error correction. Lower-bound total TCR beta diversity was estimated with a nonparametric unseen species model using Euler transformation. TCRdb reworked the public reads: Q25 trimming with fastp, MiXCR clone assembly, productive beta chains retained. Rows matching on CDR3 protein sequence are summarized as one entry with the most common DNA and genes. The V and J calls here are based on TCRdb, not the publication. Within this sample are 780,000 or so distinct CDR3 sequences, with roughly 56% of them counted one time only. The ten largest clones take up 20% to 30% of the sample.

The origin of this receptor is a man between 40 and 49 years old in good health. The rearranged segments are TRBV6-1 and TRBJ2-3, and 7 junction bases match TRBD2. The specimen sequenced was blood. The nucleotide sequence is TGTGCCAGCAAGGAATGGGCGGGCGGCGGGGGTACGCAGTATTTT. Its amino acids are CASKEWAGGGGTQYF.